This T cell receptor (beta chain) was sequenced for a study of blood T cell repertoires in COVID-19. The protocol was immunoSEQ multiplex PCR, while the TCRdb copy is restricted to in-frame clones and leaves out a portion. Of under 100,000 clones in the sample, around four fifths were seen once. This CDR3 spans 17 amino acids. The trim removed 1 base at V and 3 bases at J, leaving 6 bases unmatched. CDR1 KGHSH and CDR2 LQKENI come from the germline V gene. The sequence came from a man aged 50 to 60 with acute or convalescent COVID-19. The sequenced material came from peripheral blood. The chain joins TRBV18 to TRBJ1-3; 10 bases map to TRBD1. The CDR3 region is CASSPRGQGQFGNTIYF. The DNA for the CDR3 is TGTGCCAGCTCACCACGGGGACAGGGGCAGTTTGGAAACACCATATATTTT.